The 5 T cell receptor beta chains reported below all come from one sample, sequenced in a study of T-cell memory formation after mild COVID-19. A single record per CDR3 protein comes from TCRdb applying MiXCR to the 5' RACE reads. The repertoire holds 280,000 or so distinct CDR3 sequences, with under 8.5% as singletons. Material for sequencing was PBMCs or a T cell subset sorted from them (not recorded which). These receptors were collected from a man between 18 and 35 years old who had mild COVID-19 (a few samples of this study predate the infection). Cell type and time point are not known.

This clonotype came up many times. The CDR3 loop reads CASSGPGQGRLYEQFF. The CDR3 DNA reads as TGTGCCAGCAGCGGACCGGGACAGGGTAGGCTATATGAGCAGTTCTTC. V gene TRBV7-2 combines with J gene TRBJ2-1, with 9 bases that match TRBD1. CDR1 and CDR2 (germline): SGHTA, FQGNSA. V shed 5 bases and J 8 bases; nucleotides not matched to a gene: 13. The CDR3 length is 16 residues.

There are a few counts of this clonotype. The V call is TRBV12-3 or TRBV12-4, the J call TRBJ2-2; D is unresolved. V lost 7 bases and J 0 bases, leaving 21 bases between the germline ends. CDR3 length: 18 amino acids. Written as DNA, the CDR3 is TGTGCCAGCATAATCGGTTCCGGGCGCGGAACGAACACCGGGGAGCTGTTTTTT. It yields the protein CASIIGSGRGTNTGELFF.

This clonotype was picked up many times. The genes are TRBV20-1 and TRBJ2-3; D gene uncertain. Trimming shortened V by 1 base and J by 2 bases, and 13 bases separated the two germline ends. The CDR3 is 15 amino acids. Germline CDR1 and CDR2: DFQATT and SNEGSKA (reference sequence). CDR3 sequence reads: CSARGLAGPTDTQYF. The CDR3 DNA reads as TGCAGTGCTAGAGGCCTGGCAGGCCCCACAGATACGCAGTATTTT.

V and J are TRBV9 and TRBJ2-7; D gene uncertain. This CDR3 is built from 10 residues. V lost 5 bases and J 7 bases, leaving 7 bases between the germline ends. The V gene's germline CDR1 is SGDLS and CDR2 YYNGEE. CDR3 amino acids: CASRWGEQYF. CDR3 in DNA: TGTGCCAGCAGGTGGGGTGAGCAGTACTTC. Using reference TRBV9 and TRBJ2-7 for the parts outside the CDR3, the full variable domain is DSGVTQTPKHLITATGQRVTLRCSPRSGDLSVYWYQQSLDQGLQFLIQYYNGEERAKGNILERFSAQQFPDLHSELNLSSLELGDSALYFCASRWGEQYFGPGTRLTVT.

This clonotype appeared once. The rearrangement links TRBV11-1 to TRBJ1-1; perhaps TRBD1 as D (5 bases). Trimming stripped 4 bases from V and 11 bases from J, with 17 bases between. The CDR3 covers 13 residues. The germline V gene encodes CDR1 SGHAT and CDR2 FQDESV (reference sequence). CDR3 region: CASSSPLGTRAFF. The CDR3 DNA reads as TGTGCCAGCAGCTCCCCCCTCGGGACCCGGGCTTTCTTT.